What follows are 9 T cell receptor beta chains derived from one specimen sequenced in a study of Graves' ophthalmopathy and Graves' hyperthyroidism. Amplification from RNA transcripts yielded the TCR beta CDR3 regions. HTBI primers primed a first-round RT-PCR, and a second-round multiplex PCR followed. TCRdb passed the multiplex PCR reads through MiXCR, listing each CDR3 protein once. Here the sample spans around 1.1 million distinct CDR3 sequences, 36% being singletons. The sequenced sample consisted of peripheral blood or thyroid tissue (not recorded which). The receptors come from an adult man with Graves' hyperthyroidism.

The rearrangement links TRBV9 to TRBJ1-1; D is unclear. Trimming stripped 3 bases from V and 6 bases from J, with 15 bases between. The CDR3 loop spans 14 amino acids. Germline CDR1 reads SGDLS; CDR2 reads YYNGEE. The CDR3 spells CASSEDPQGPEAFF. The DNA for the CDR3 is TGTGCCAGCAGCGAGGACCCCCAAGGACCTGAAGCTTTCTTT.

This clonotype was seen at least ten times. The chain employs TRBV5-8 and TRBJ1-5; 9 bases are shared with TRBD1. V shed 4 bases, J shed 4 bases, and the junction held 9 bases outside the gene matches. The germline V gene encodes CDR1 SGHTS and CDR2 YDEGEE. The CDR3 totals 16 residues. DNA for the CDR3: TGTGCCAGCAGCGCGGGACAGGGAGGTCCAAATCAGCCCCAGCATTTT. This translates into CASSAGQGGPNQPQHF.

J is TRBJ1-1 and V is TRBV7-8; TRBD1 aligns across 8 bases. Losses at the gene ends were 11 bases for V and 1 base for J; bases not matched to a gene: 0. In germline, CDR1 is SGHVS, CDR2 FQNEAQ. This CDR3 contains 11 residues. The CDR3 DNA reads as TGTGCCGACAGGGGGAACACTGAAGCTTTCTTT. This codes for CADRGNTEAFF.

This clonotype occurred many times. This chain joins TRBV9 and TRBJ1-2; unclear D gene. The CDR3 extends over 18 amino acids. Trimming cost V 3 bases and J 6 bases, with 27 bases left between them. Germline V CDR1 and CDR2: SGDLS, YYNGEE. The CDR3: CASSAHLYDRGVFDGYTF. DNA of the CDR3: TGTGCCAGCAGCGCTCACCTCTACGACCGCGGGGTCTTTGATGGCTACACCTTC.

The chain joins TRBV6-2 or TRBV6-3 to TRBJ1-1, with D unresolved. The length of the CDR3 is 11 residues. V lost 11 bases, J lost 5 bases, and 12 bases lay in between. CDR1 is MNHEY, CDR2 SVGEGT, per germline. The CDR3 loop reads CAGSRGTEAFF. The CDR3 bases are TGTGCCGGATCGCGGGGTACTGAAGCTTTCTTT.

This clonotype was observed many times. V is TRBV7-8 and J is TRBJ1-5; no clear D gene. With 1 base removed from V and 0 bases from J, the gap between germline ends came to 10 bases. Germline CDR1 is SGHVS and CDR2 is FQNEAQ. CDR3 length: 16 residues. CDR3 in DNA: TGTGCCAGCAGCTTAGAAGGAAAATATAGCAATCAGCCCCAGCATTTT. The encoded protein is CASSLEGKYSNQPQHF. Full variable domain (outside the CDR3, taken from reference TRBV7-8 and TRBJ1-5): GAGVSQSPRYKVAKRGQDVALRCDPISGHVSLFWYQQALGQGPEFLTYFQNEAQLDKSGLPSDRFFAERPEGSVSTLKIQRTQQEDSAVYLCASSLEGKYSNQPQHFGDGTRLSIL.

This chain connects TRBV6-5 to TRBJ2-7; TRBD2 aligns across 8 bases. Germline CDR1 reads MNHEY; CDR2 reads SVGAGI. The CDR3 spans 15 residues. The V and J ends lost 0 bases and 1 base, in that order; junction bases with no gene match: 2. The CDR3 DNA reads TGTGCCAGCAGTTACTCCGCTAGCGGGTCCTACGAGCAGTACTTC. It codes for CASSYSASGSYEQYF.

V usage is TRBV7-9 and J usage is TRBJ2-7; possible D gene TRBD1, 8 bases. V gave up 6 bases and J gave up 5 bases, with 29 bases separating them. The CDR3 totals 18 residues. Germline V lookup: CDR1 SEHNR, CDR2 FQNEAQ (reference sequence). The CDR3, as DNA: TGTGCCAGCAGTCGTGGCACAGGGGGGGAAACAGGGTTGAACGAGCAGTACTTC. Its protein is CASSRGTGGETGLNEQYF.

This clonotype was detected a few times. A read error may explain this, as a much larger clone is one base away. The chain is built from TRBV20-1 and TRBJ2-5; 9 bases are a match to TRBD2. Per the germline V gene, CDR1 is DFQATT and CDR2 is SNEGSKA (reference sequence). The CDR3 sequence is 12 residues long. Germline trimming cut 6 bases from V and 5 bases from J; bases unmatched to any gene: 4. CDR3 sequence: CSAGTSLETQYF. For the CDR3, the DNA is TGCAGTGCCGGGACTAGCCTGGAGACCCAGTACTTC.